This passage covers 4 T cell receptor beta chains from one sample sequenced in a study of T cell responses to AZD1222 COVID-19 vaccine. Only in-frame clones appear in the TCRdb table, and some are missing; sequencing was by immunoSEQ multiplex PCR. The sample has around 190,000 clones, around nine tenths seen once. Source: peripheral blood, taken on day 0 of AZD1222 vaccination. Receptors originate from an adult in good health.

CDR3: CASSVGTTEETQYF. CDR3 nucleotide sequence: TGTGCCAGCAGCGTTGGGACTACCGAAGAGACCCAGTACTTC. This chain connects TRBV9 to TRBJ2-5; 7 positions agree with TRBD2. CDR1 is SGDLS and CDR2 is YYNGEE in the germline V gene. V was clipped by 2 bases and J by 3 bases; unmatched bases: 4. This CDR3 contains 14 residues.

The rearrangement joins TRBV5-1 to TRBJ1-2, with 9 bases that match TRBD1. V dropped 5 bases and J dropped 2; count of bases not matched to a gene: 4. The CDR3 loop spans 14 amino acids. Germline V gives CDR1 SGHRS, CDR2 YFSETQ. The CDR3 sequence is CASRRTGDNYGYTF. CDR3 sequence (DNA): TGCGCCAGCAGGAGGACAGGGGACAACTATGGCTACACCTTC. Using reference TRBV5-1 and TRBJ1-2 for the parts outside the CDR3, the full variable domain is KAGVTQTPRYLIKTRGQQVTLSCSPISGHRSVSWYQQTPGQGLQFLFEYFSETQRNKGNFPGRFSGRQFSNSRSEMNVSTLELGDSALYLCASRRTGDNYGYTFGSGTRLTVV.

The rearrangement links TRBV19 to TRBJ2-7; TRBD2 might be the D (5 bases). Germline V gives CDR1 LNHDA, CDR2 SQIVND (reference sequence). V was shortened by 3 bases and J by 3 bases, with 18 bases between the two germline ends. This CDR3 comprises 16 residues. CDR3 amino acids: CASSIGVERSYYEQYF. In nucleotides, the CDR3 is TGTGCCAGTAGTATCGGGGTTGAAAGGTCCTACTACGAGCAGTACTTC. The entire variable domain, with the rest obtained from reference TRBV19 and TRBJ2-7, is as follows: DGGITQSPKYLFRKEGQNVTLSCEQNLNHDAMYWYRQDPGQGLRLIYYSQIVNDFQKGDIAEGYSVSREKKESFPLTVTSAQKNPTAFYLCASSIGVERSYYEQYFGPGTRLTVT.

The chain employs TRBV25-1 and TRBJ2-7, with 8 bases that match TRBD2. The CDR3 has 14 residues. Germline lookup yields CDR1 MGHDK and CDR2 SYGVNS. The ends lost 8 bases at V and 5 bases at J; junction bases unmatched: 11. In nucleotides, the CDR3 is TGTGCCAGCTCTAGGAGCGGGAGTGGGGACGAGCAGTACTTC. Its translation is CASSRSGSGDEQYF.